This TCR beta chain was observed in a study of a mutant IDH1 vaccine in newly diagnosed glioma. About the research overall: Vaccine administration was initiated 4-6 weeks following radiotherapy alone, or with temozolomide cycles.

TCRdb's copy holds only in-frame clones and misses some; the assay was immunoSEQ multiplex PCR. The data hold about 29,000 clones, with about 70% observed a single time. Specified time point: week 35, safety follow-up. Vaccinated patients received 300 ug of mutant IDH1 20-mer peptide per dose, with topical imiquimod. Remarks on this clone: Its antigen is unidentified.

The length of the CDR3 is 12 residues. CDR1 and CDR2 (germline): LNHDA, SQIVND (reference sequence). Trimming left V 10 bases short and J 10 bases short, with 19 bases between. The source is a man aged 50-60 years with glioma. The chain combines TRBV19 with TRBJ1-1; possibly TRBD1 for D (6 bases). Sequenced here: PBMCs, sampled from a glioma patient whose treatment included an IDH1 peptide vaccine. CDR3 coding DNA: TGTGCCACCTCCAGAGGGGGAGAAGGAGCTTTCTTT. This encodes CATSRGGEGAFF.